Listed below are T cell receptor beta chains from one sample, sequenced in a study of blood T cell repertoires in COVID-19. The assay was immunoSEQ multiplex PCR, and TCRdb's table has in-frame clones only and misses some. The table has about 78,000 clones, around 88% seen once. The sample taken for sequencing was peripheral blood. These receptors were taken from a woman of 80 years or more with active or convalescent COVID-19. The CDR3 runs from the conserved cysteine through the conserved F or W. The D gene is left open where the match is weak. Rows give clone size only sometimes, using once, few, many, or a class for an expanded clone.

d_gene: -
abundance: -
v_gene: TRBV4-1
j_gene: TRBJ2-3
len: 13
CDR3aa: CASSHQLEDTQYF
CDR3nt: TGCGCCAGCAGCCACCAACTAGAAGATACGCAGTATTTT

d_gene: -
abundance: -
v_gene: TRBV19
j_gene: TRBJ1-1
len: 18
CDR3aa: CASSTPPASLYSGTEAFF
CDR3nt: TGTGCCAGTAGTACCCCCCCGGCCAGCCTATATTCGGGCACTGAAGCTTTCTTT

d_gene: -
abundance: -
v_gene: TRBV27
j_gene: TRBJ2-7
len: 13
CDR3aa: CASSFRGPYEQYF
CDR3nt: TGTGCCAGCAGTTTCCGGGGTCCCTACGAGCAGTACTTC

d_gene: TRBD2
abundance: -
v_gene: TRBV24-1
j_gene: TRBJ2-5
len: 17
CDR3aa: CATSDGGTRLYQETQYF
CDR3nt: TGTGCCACCAGTGATGGCGGGACTAGGCTCTACCAAGAGACCCAGTACTTC

d_gene: -
abundance: -
v_gene: TRBV19
j_gene: TRBJ2-1
len: 14
CDR3aa: CASSIGTGYNEQFF
CDR3nt: TGTGCCAGTAGTATAGGAACCGGTTACAATGAGCAGTTCTTC

d_gene: -
abundance: once
v_gene: TRBV2
j_gene: TRBJ2-3
len: 12
CDR3aa: CASSVLTDTQYF
CDR3nt: TGTGCCAGCAGCGTCCTCACAGATACGCAGTATTTT

d_gene: -
abundance: -
v_gene: TRBV4-1
j_gene: TRBJ2-1
len: 15
CDR3aa: CASSQGLRAVHEQFF
CDR3nt: TGCGCCAGCAGCCAAGGTCTCAGGGCGGTCCATGAGCAGTTCTTC

d_gene: -
abundance: -
v_gene: TRBV6-5
j_gene: TRBJ1-2
len: 13
CDR3aa: CASSYSSVYGYTF
CDR3nt: TGTGCCAGCAGTTACTCCTCAGTCTATGGCTACACCTTC

d_gene: -
abundance: -
v_gene: TRBV6-5
j_gene: TRBJ1-4
len: 13
CDR3aa: CASSYRRREKLFF
CDR3nt: TGTGCCAGCAGTTACCGGAGGCGCGAAAAACTGTTTTTT

d_gene: -
abundance: -
v_gene: TRBV28
j_gene: TRBJ2-1
len: 14
CDR3aa: CASSRLPTPYEQFF
CDR3nt: TGTGCCAGCAGCCGACTCCCCACCCCCTATGAGCAGTTCTTC

d_gene: -
abundance: -
v_gene: TRBV7-8
j_gene: TRBJ2-7
len: 14
CDR3aa: CASSLRVEGSEQYF
CDR3nt: TGTGCCAGCAGCTTAAGGGTTGAAGGGAGCGAGCAGTACTTC

d_gene: -
abundance: -
v_gene: TRBV6-2/TRBV6-3
j_gene: TRBJ1-2
len: 14
CDR3aa: CASSRRTVNYGYTF
CDR3nt: TGTGCCAGCAGTCGTCGGACTGTTAACTATGGCTACACCTTC

d_gene: -
abundance: -
v_gene: TRBV6-5
j_gene: TRBJ2-7
len: 13
CDR3aa: CASSYDTSYEQYF
CDR3nt: TGTGCCAGCAGTTACGACACGTCCTACGAGCAGTACTTC

d_gene: TRBD2
abundance: -
v_gene: TRBV28
j_gene: TRBJ2-1
len: 15
CDR3aa: CASSLELAGYNEQFF
CDR3nt: TGTGCCAGCAGTTTAGAATTAGCGGGTTACAATGAGCAGTTCTTC

d_gene: TRBD2
abundance: -
v_gene: TRBV6-2/TRBV6-3
j_gene: TRBJ2-2
len: 16
CDR3aa: CASSGLAGRGRRELFF
CDR3nt: TGTGCCAGCAGTGGACTAGCGGGAAGAGGGAGACGGGAGCTGTTTTTT

d_gene: TRBD1
abundance: medium-sized
v_gene: TRBV15
j_gene: TRBJ2-7
len: 14
CDR3aa: CATSRSGQTYEQYF
CDR3nt: TGTGCCACCAGCAGATCGGGACAGACCTACGAGCAGTACTTC